This record covers a single T cell receptor beta chain. The antigen remains undetermined. The sample comes from a study of cytomegalovirus exposure and HLA in healthy donors. Study-level background: From donors who were HLA-typed, an early data release held about 89 million unique TCRs. Overall study findings and caveats: The authors later found most CMV-associated TCR beta chains appeared HLA-restricted. As confirmed in vitro, three CMV-associated chains were specific for CMV antigens. Researchers reported in a later analysis that a missense DCLRE1C variant was tied to TCR beta V- and J-gene trimming.

PCR involved 60 Vbeta and 13 Jbeta primers. Libraries were prepared by immunoSEQ multiplex PCR; TCRdb keeps only in-frame clonotypes and omits some of them. The sample lists 150,000 to 200,000 clones, 70% to 80% seen once, with about 0.36% in the top ten. CDR1 is LGHNT, CDR2 FRNRAP, per germline. With 5 bases clipped from V and 2 bases from J, the junction kept 3 bases outside the gene matches. This CDR3 has 14 residues. This TCR derives from a male donor in good health and CMV-seropositive. V and J are TRBV12-5 and TRBJ2-1, with 7 bases matching TRBD2. Sample: PBMCs. CDR3 in DNA: TGTGCTAGTGGTACCGGGACTACCTACAATGAGCAGTTCTTC. This translates into CASGTGTTYNEQFF.